This T cell receptor beta chain was recovered during a study of cytomegalovirus exposure and HLA in healthy donors. PCR amplification relied on 60 Vbeta primers (plus 13 Jbeta primers). The data were produced by immunoSEQ multiplex PCR, yet TCRdb's version contains in-frame clones alone and is incomplete. The table lists more than 65,000 clones. Germline values: CDR1 SNHLY, CDR2 FYNNEI. The CDR3 covers 15 residues. Trimming removed 4 bases from V and 1 base from J, with 13 bases in between. This TCR was sampled from a man aged 40-49 years in good health and CMV-seronegative. The chain joins TRBV2 to TRBJ1-1; D gene unclear. The sequencing input was PBMCs. The CDR3 region has the DNA TGTGCCAGCAGTGCGGAATCTAGTCGGAACACTGAAGCTTTCTTT. This codes for CASSAESSRNTEAFF. The variable domain in full, completed from reference TRBV2 and TRBJ1-1, reads EPEVTQTPSHQVTQMGQEVILRCVPISNHLYFYWYRQILGQKVEFLVSFYNNEISEKSEIFDDQFSVERPDGSNFTLKIRSTKLEDSAMYFCASSAESSRNTEAFFGQGTRLTVV.